A selection of T cell receptor beta chains follows, all from one sample in a study of blood T cell repertoires in COVID-19. Data came from immunoSEQ multiplex PCR; TCRdb stores just in-frame clones and leaves some out. The sample has about 82,000 clones, around four fifths seen once. The material sequenced was peripheral blood. These receptors were collected from a woman in her fifties or sixties with acute or convalescent COVID-19. The CDR3 runs from the conserved cysteine through the conserved F or W. The order of the fields is clone size, D gene, V gene, J gene, CDR3 protein, CDR3 DNA. A D gene is named only where the DNA matches it firmly. Part of the rows lack a size; the others show once, few, many or a class for expanded clones.

clone_size: many
d_call: TRBD1
v_call: TRBV7-9
j_call: TRBJ2-5
cdr3_aa: CASSLEGPGGSGETQYF
cdr3_nt: TGTGCCAGCAGCTTAGAAGGTCCAGGGGGCTCGGGGGAGACCCAGTACTTC

clone_size: NA
d_call: TRBD1
v_call: TRBV19
j_call: TRBJ1-4
cdr3_aa: CASSLGDRDNEKLFF
cdr3_nt: TGTGCCAGTAGTCTGGGGGACAGGGATAATGAAAAACTGTTTTTT

clone_size: once
d_call: NA
v_call: TRBV27
j_call: TRBJ1-5
cdr3_aa: CASSSAGSSNQPQHF
cdr3_nt: TGTGCCAGCAGTTCGGCAGGCTCTAGCAATCAGCCCCAGCATTTT

clone_size: NA
d_call: TRBD2
v_call: TRBV6-1
j_call: TRBJ2-7
cdr3_aa: CASSERRLAGGYEQYF
cdr3_nt: TGTGCCAGCAGTGAACGGCGGCTAGCGGGAGGCTACGAGCAGTACTTC

clone_size: NA
d_call: TRBD2
v_call: TRBV5-1
j_call: TRBJ2-2
cdr3_aa: CASSLALAGGYGTGELFF
cdr3_nt: TGCGCCAGCAGCTTGGCACTAGCGGGGGGCTATGGGACCGGGGAGCTGTTTTTT

clone_size: NA
d_call: TRBD1
v_call: TRBV27
j_call: TRBJ1-1
cdr3_aa: CASSKTGGGNTEAFF
cdr3_nt: TGTGCCAGCAGTAAAACAGGGGGCGGGAACACTGAAGCTTTCTTT

clone_size: NA
d_call: NA
v_call: TRBV11-2
j_call: TRBJ1-1
cdr3_aa: CASSLEGGFF
cdr3_nt: TGTGCCAGCAGCTTAGAGGGGGGTTTCTTT

clone_size: NA
d_call: TRBD1
v_call: TRBV11-3
j_call: TRBJ1-1
cdr3_aa: CASSPLGQGYTEAFF
cdr3_nt: TGTGCCAGCAGCCCTCTCGGACAGGGCTACACTGAAGCTTTCTTT

clone_size: NA
d_call: TRBD2
v_call: TRBV11-2
j_call: TRBJ2-7
cdr3_aa: CASSLGLAAAYEQYF
cdr3_nt: TGTGCCAGCAGCCTGGGACTAGCGGCCGCCTACGAGCAGTACTTC

clone_size: NA
d_call: TRBD1
v_call: TRBV2
j_call: TRBJ2-2
cdr3_aa: CASRNQGANTGELFF
cdr3_nt: TGTGCCAGCAGAAATCAGGGGGCCAACACCGGGGAGCTGTTTTTT

clone_size: NA
d_call: TRBD2
v_call: TRBV2
j_call: TRBJ2-7
cdr3_aa: CASSAPSTRLAGVYEQYF
cdr3_nt: TGTGCCAGCAGTGCCCCCTCTACTCGACTAGCGGGAGTCTACGAGCAGTACTTC

clone_size: NA
d_call: NA
v_call: TRBV4-2
j_call: TRBJ1-2
cdr3_aa: CASSQDPASPGGYTF
cdr3_nt: TGTGCCAGCAGCCAAGACCCCGCGAGCCCGGGGGGCTACACCTTC

clone_size: few
d_call: NA
v_call: TRBV6-2/TRBV6-3
j_call: TRBJ1-4
cdr3_aa: CASSWLPPATNEKLFF
cdr3_nt: TGTGCCAGCAGTTGGCTCCCCCCCGCAACTAATGAAAAACTGTTTTTT

clone_size: NA
d_call: NA
v_call: TRBV5-1
j_call: TRBJ1-6
cdr3_aa: CASRSRDSYNSPLHF
cdr3_nt: TGCGCCAGCAGATCCCGGGACTCCTATAATTCACCCCTCCACTTT

clone_size: NA
d_call: NA
v_call: TRBV6-6
j_call: TRBJ1-2
cdr3_aa: CASSYDSNYGYTF
cdr3_nt: TGTGCCAGCAGTTACGACAGTAACTATGGCTACACCTTC

clone_size: NA
d_call: NA
v_call: TRBV6-5
j_call: TRBJ2-4
cdr3_aa: CASTDRELAKNIQYF
cdr3_nt: TGTGCCAGCACGGACAGAGAGTTAGCCAAAAACATTCAGTACTTC

clone_size: once
d_call: NA
v_call: TRBV11-3
j_call: TRBJ1-1
cdr3_aa: CASSSSPPGLTEAFF
cdr3_nt: TGTGCCAGCAGCTCCTCGCCCCCAGGTCTCACTGAAGCTTTCTTT

clone_size: few
d_call: NA
v_call: TRBV2
j_call: TRBJ2-1
cdr3_aa: CASSVLQGTGSYNEQFF
cdr3_nt: TGTGCCAGCAGTGTTCTGCAGGGCACTGGCTCCTACAATGAGCAGTTCTTC

clone_size: NA
d_call: NA
v_call: TRBV6-5
j_call: TRBJ1-2
cdr3_aa: CASTQGNYGYTF
cdr3_nt: TGTGCCAGCACCCAGGGTAACTATGGCTACACCTTC

clone_size: NA
d_call: NA
v_call: TRBV7-2
j_call: TRBJ1-5
cdr3_aa: CASSLEGQSPLNNQPQHF
cdr3_nt: TGTGCCAGCAGCTTAGAGGGGCAGAGTCCGTTGAACAATCAGCCCCAGCATTTT

clone_size: NA
d_call: NA
v_call: TRBV6-5
j_call: TRBJ1-2
cdr3_aa: CASSFQGGYGYTF
cdr3_nt: TGTGCCAGCAGTTTTCAGGGCGGCTATGGCTACACCTTC

clone_size: few
d_call: NA
v_call: TRBV19
j_call: TRBJ2-7
cdr3_aa: CASIPRGGFEQYF
cdr3_nt: TGTGCCAGTATCCCACGTGGAGGATTCGAGCAGTACTTC

clone_size: NA
d_call: NA
v_call: TRBV30
j_call: TRBJ1-3
cdr3_aa: CAWSVQVANTIYF
cdr3_nt: TGTGCCTGGAGTGTACAAGTGGCAAACACCATATATTTT

clone_size: NA
d_call: NA
v_call: TRBV6-5
j_call: TRBJ1-1
cdr3_aa: CASRERQKAFF
cdr3_nt: TGTGCCAGCAGGGAGCGACAGAAGGCTTTCTTT

clone_size: NA
d_call: TRBD1
v_call: TRBV5-1
j_call: TRBJ1-2
cdr3_aa: CASSKGQGNYGYTF
cdr3_nt: TGCGCCAGCAGCAAGGGACAGGGGAACTATGGCTACACCTTC

clone_size: few
d_call: NA
v_call: TRBV7-9
j_call: TRBJ2-5
cdr3_aa: CASSLAGSETQYF
cdr3_nt: TGTGCCAGCAGCTTAGCTGGGAGTGAGACCCAGTACTTC

clone_size: NA
d_call: TRBD2
v_call: TRBV6-1
j_call: TRBJ2-1
cdr3_aa: CASSEVGGSSYNEQFF
cdr3_nt: TGTGCCAGCAGTGAAGTTGGCGGGAGCTCCTACAATGAGCAGTTCTTC

clone_size: NA
d_call: TRBD1
v_call: TRBV7-9
j_call: TRBJ1-2
cdr3_aa: CASSLVAGQGMDYTF
cdr3_nt: TGTGCCAGCAGCTTAGTAGCGGGACAGGGAATGGACTACACCTTC

clone_size: NA
d_call: NA
v_call: TRBV3-1/TRBV3-2
j_call: TRBJ2-3
cdr3_aa: CASSQQTADTQYF
cdr3_nt: TGTGCCAGCAGCCAACAAACGGCAGATACGCAGTATTTT

clone_size: NA
d_call: TRBD2
v_call: TRBV6-5
j_call: TRBJ2-3
cdr3_aa: CASKIGGRVGDTQYF
cdr3_nt: TGTGCCAGCAAGATAGGCGGGAGGGTGGGAGATACGCAGTATTTT

clone_size: NA
d_call: TRBD1
v_call: TRBV10-3
j_call: TRBJ1-1
cdr3_aa: CAIRNTGGPEAFF
cdr3_nt: TGTGCCATCAGAAATACAGGGGGCCCTGAAGCTTTCTTT

clone_size: NA
d_call: TRBD2
v_call: TRBV12-3/TRBV12-4
j_call: TRBJ2-7
cdr3_aa: CASSRGLVGEQYF
cdr3_nt: TGTGCCAGCAGTCGGGGACTAGTGGGCGAGCAGTACTTC

clone_size: NA
d_call: TRBD2
v_call: TRBV9
j_call: TRBJ2-7
cdr3_aa: CASSAGLATYEQYF
cdr3_nt: TGTGCCAGCAGCGCAGGACTAGCCACCTACGAGCAGTACTTC

clone_size: NA
d_call: TRBD1
v_call: TRBV3-1/TRBV3-2
j_call: TRBJ1-2
cdr3_aa: CASSLRQGGYTF
cdr3_nt: TGTGCCAGCAGCCTACGACAGGGAGGCTACACCTTC

clone_size: NA
d_call: TRBD1
v_call: TRBV14
j_call: TRBJ2-7
cdr3_aa: CASSQQDRGYSSEQYF
cdr3_nt: TGTGCCAGCAGCCAACAAGACAGGGGATATTCCTCCGAGCAGTACTTC

clone_size: NA
d_call: NA
v_call: TRBV13
j_call: TRBJ1-1
cdr3_aa: CASSSRVVIAEAFF
cdr3_nt: TGTGCCAGCAGCTCCAGGGTTGTGATCGCTGAAGCTTTCTTT

clone_size: NA
d_call: NA
v_call: TRBV2
j_call: TRBJ2-5
cdr3_aa: CASSDGRDVETQYF
cdr3_nt: TGTGCCAGCAGTGACGGCAGGGATGTTGAGACCCAGTACTTC

clone_size: NA
d_call: NA
v_call: TRBV7-2
j_call: TRBJ1-1
cdr3_aa: CASSFPRNTEAFF
cdr3_nt: TGTGCCAGCAGCTTTCCCAGGAACACTGAAGCTTTCTTT

clone_size: NA
d_call: TRBD1
v_call: TRBV24-1
j_call: TRBJ2-3
cdr3_aa: CATSDYTGGKGRDTQYF
cdr3_nt: TGTGCCACCAGTGATTATACAGGGGGAAAGGGACGGGATACGCAGTATTTT

clone_size: once
d_call: TRBD1
v_call: TRBV4-3
j_call: TRBJ1-5
cdr3_aa: CASSQATGGGQPQHF
cdr3_nt: TGCGCCAGCAGCCAAGCGACAGGGGGCGGTCAGCCCCAGCATTTT

clone_size: medium-sized
d_call: TRBD1
v_call: TRBV7-9
j_call: TRBJ1-4
cdr3_aa: CASSLADRGDEKLFF
cdr3_nt: TGTGCCAGCAGCTTAGCCGACAGGGGAGATGAAAAACTGTTTTTT

clone_size: NA
d_call: TRBD2
v_call: TRBV6-8
j_call: TRBJ2-3
cdr3_aa: CASTLGTSLQDTQYF
cdr3_nt: TGTGCCAGCACCCTAGGGACTAGCCTGCAAGATACGCAGTATTTT

clone_size: NA
d_call: TRBD2
v_call: TRBV3-1/TRBV3-2
j_call: TRBJ2-7
cdr3_aa: CASSQEGTSAEQYF
cdr3_nt: TGTGCCAGCAGCCAAGAAGGGACTAGCGCCGAGCAGTACTTC

clone_size: NA
d_call: NA
v_call: TRBV28
j_call: TRBJ2-3
cdr3_aa: CASVSWGHTQYF
cdr3_nt: TGTGCCAGCGTTTCATGGGGCCATACGCAGTATTTT

clone_size: NA
d_call: TRBD1
v_call: TRBV27
j_call: TRBJ1-1
cdr3_aa: CASSFRQGLNTEAFF
cdr3_nt: TGTGCCAGCAGTTTCCGACAGGGCCTGAACACTGAAGCTTTCTTT

clone_size: NA
d_call: TRBD1
v_call: TRBV7-2
j_call: TRBJ1-5
cdr3_aa: CASSPTGRNNQPQHF
cdr3_nt: TGTGCCAGCAGCCCGACAGGGAGGAACAATCAGCCCCAGCATTTT

clone_size: NA
d_call: NA
v_call: TRBV19
j_call: TRBJ2-1
cdr3_aa: CASNRRASSYNEQFF
cdr3_nt: TGTGCCAGTAACCGCAGGGCGAGCTCCTACAATGAGCAGTTCTTC

clone_size: NA
d_call: NA
v_call: TRBV9
j_call: TRBJ2-2
cdr3_aa: CASSAFFNTGELFF
cdr3_nt: TGTGCCAGCAGCGCCTTTTTTAACACCGGGGAGCTGTTTTTT

clone_size: NA
d_call: TRBD1
v_call: TRBV3-1/TRBV3-2
j_call: TRBJ1-2
cdr3_aa: CASSLWDRGNYGYTF
cdr3_nt: TGTGCCAGCAGCCTCTGGGACAGGGGAAACTATGGCTACACCTTC